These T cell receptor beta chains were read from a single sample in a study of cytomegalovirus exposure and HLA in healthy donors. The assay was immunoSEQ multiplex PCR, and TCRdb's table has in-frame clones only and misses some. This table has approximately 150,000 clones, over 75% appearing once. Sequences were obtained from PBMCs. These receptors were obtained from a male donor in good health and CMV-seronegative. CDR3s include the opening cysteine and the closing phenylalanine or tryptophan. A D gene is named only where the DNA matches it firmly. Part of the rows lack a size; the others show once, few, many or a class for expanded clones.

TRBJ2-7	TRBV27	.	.	TGTGCCAGCAGTCCTGGACAGTGGTCCCCCAAGGAGCAGTACTTC	CASSPGQWSPKEQYF
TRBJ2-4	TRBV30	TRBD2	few	TGTGCCTGGAGTTCCCTGAGAGCGGGGGGGGGACTAGCCAAAAACATTCAGTACTTC	CAWSSLRAGGGLAKNIQYF
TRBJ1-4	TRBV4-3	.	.	TGCGCCAGCAGCCAAGGGGCCGAAAAGGTTAATGAAAAACTGTTTTTT	CASSQGAEKVNEKLFF
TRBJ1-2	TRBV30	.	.	TGTGCCTGGAGCGCCCCGTGGCGGGGGCGGAACTATGGCTACACCTTC	CAWSAPWRGRNYGYTF
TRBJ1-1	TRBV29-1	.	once	TGCAGCGTTGATGGAGGGGTTGAAGCTTTCTTT	CSVDGGVEAFF
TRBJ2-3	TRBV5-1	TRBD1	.	TGCGCCAGCAGCTTGCAGGGGGCAGAGACAGATACGCAGTATTTT	CASSLQGAETDTQYF
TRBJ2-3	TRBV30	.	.	TGTGCCTGGAGCTCCTCTGCGAGCACGCAGTATTTT	CAWSSSASTQYF
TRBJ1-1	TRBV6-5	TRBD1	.	TGTGCCAGCAGCTGGGACAGGAGGAATCCCGAAGCTTTCTTT	CASSWDRRNPEAFF
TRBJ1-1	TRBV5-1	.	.	TGCGCCAGCAGCTTGGATATATCGAACACTGAAGCTTTCTTT	CASSLDISNTEAFF
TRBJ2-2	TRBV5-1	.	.	TGCGCCAGCAGCTCCCCCCCAGGGGCCTTGAGCACCGGGGAGCTGTTTTTT	CASSSPPGALSTGELFF
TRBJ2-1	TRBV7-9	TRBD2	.	TGTGCCAGCAGCTTAGGGACTAGCGGCGTCGTTTCTGAGCAGTTCTTC	CASSLGTSGVVSEQFF
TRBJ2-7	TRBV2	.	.	TGTGCCAGCACCGGTGCCCACGAGCAGTACTTC	CASTGAHEQYF
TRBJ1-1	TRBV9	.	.	TGTGCCAGCAGCGTAGACAGCAGTAACACTGAAGCTTTCTTT	CASSVDSSNTEAFF
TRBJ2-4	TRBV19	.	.	TGTGCCAGTAGTCACGGAGTGGAGCGTCCGTCCAAAAACATTCAGTACTTC	CASSHGVERPSKNIQYF
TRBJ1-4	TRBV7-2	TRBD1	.	TGTGCCAGCAGCCTCAGACAGGGGACGAATGAAAAACTGTTTTTT	CASSLRQGTNEKLFF
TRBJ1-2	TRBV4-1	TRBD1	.	TGCGCCAGCAGCCATCCGGGACAGGGACATGGCTACACCTTC	CASSHPGQGHGYTF